This TCR beta chain was sequenced for a study of type 1 and type 2 diabetes patients. Whole-study findings and limits: Groups were not age- or gender-matched, which may bias interpretation. Type 2 diabetes repertoires were more diverse than type 1 diabetes repertoires.

The V gene's germline CDR1 is DFQATT and CDR2 SNEGSKA (reference sequence). Losses at the gene ends were 6 bases for V and 8 bases for J; bases not matched to a gene: 10. The CDR3 has 13 amino acids. Amplification started from genomic DNA. Multiplex PCR with 30 forward and 13 reverse primers amplified the TCR beta CDR3. TCRdb recomputed calls from the multiplex PCR reads with MiXCR, one row per CDR3 protein. The sample shows under 300,000 distinct CDR3 sequences, around 47% of them seen only once. Peripheral blood, 7.5 to 10 milliliters per participant, was collected. As regards this clonotype: Antigen: not known.

The rearrangement links TRBV20-1 to TRBJ2-1; 7 nucleotides align to TRBD2. The sequenced sample was peripheral blood mononuclear cells (PBMCs). The sequence came from a man between 18 and 35 years old with type 2 diabetes. The CDR3 nucleotides are TGCAGTGCATCGGGACTAATATCATATGAGCAGTTCTTC. Its translation: CSASGLISYEQFF.